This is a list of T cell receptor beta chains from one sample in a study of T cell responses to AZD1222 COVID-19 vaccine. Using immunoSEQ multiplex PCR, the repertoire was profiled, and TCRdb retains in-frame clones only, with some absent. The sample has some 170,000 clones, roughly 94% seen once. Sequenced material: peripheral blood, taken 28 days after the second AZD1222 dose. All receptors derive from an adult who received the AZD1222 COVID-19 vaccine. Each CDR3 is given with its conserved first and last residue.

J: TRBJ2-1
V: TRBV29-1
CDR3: CSVDGVSSYNEQFF

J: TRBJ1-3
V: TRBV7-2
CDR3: CASSKGVSGNTIYF

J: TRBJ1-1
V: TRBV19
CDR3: CASSIQGYMNTEAFF

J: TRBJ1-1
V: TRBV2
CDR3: CASGQGPTEAFF

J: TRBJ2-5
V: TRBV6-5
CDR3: CASSSYFQETQYF

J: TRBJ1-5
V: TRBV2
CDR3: CASSQQGLSNQPQHF

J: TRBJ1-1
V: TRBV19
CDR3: CASSIRGIGTEAFF

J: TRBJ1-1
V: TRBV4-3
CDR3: CASSQDPQVETEAFF

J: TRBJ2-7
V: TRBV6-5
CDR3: CASSAGQFSHEQYF

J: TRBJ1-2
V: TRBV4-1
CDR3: CASSQVWSARGYTF

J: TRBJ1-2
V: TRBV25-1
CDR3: CASSEGARNYGYTF

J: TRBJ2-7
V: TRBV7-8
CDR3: CASSLVRSSYEQYF

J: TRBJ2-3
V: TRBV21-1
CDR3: CASTPLADNTDTQYF

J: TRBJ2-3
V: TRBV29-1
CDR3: CSVEDALSPGVDTDTQYF

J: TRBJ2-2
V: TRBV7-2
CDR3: CASSAGTLNTGELFF

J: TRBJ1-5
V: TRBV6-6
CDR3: CASSFRGRGQPQHF

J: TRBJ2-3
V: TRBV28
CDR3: CASSQERWTTTDTQYF

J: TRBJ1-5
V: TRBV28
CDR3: CAIFSNRGKGQPQHF

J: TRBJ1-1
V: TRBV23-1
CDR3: CASSRRTAANTEAFF

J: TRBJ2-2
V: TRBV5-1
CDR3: CASSEQGMGAGELFF

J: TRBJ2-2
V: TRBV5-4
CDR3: CASSLVTSGRNTGELFF

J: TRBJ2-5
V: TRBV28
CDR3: CASSSAGQGQETQYF

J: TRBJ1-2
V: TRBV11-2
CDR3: CASSSTGGNYGYTF

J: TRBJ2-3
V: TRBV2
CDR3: CASSGGTASTDTQYF

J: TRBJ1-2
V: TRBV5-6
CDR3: CASSLAGGRTNYGYTF

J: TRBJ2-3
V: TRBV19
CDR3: CASSYFSGTGTDTQYF

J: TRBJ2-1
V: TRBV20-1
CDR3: CSAGANNEQFF

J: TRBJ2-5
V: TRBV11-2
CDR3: CASSLGTHEQETQYF

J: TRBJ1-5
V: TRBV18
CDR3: CASSPGLIRGNQPQHF

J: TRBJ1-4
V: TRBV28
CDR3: CASNDGQGRREKLFF

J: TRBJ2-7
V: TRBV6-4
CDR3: CASRRDSASYEQYF

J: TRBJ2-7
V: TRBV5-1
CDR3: CASSPSREPYEQYF

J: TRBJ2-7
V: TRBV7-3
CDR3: CASSLRGEGSYEQYF

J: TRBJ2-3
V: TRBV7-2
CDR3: CASSYLGSGSSDTQYF

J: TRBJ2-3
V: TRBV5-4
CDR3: CASSLAVGPTDTQYF

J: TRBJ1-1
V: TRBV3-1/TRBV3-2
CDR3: CASSQIGDTEAFF

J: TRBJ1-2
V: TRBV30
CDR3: CAWINRGGDTF

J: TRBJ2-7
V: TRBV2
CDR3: CASSKKREDPYEQYF

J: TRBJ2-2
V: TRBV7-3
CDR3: CASSFSSDTGELFF

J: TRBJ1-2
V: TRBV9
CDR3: CASSAQQTGRGYTF

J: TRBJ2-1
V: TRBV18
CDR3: CASSPRVENNEQFF

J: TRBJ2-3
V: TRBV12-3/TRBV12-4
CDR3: CASSSSTDTQYF

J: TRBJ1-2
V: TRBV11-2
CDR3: CASSAGQAWWGYTF

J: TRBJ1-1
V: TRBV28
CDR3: CASSLFGRQNTEAFF

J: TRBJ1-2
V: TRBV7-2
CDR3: CASSMGGDYGYTF

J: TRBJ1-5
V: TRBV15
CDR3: CATSRDPVQGQPQHF

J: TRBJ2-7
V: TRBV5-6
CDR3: CASSRQGTRGYEQYF

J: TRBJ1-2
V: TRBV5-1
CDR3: CASSSDSGYGYTF

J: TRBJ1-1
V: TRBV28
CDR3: CASRTLNAGAFF

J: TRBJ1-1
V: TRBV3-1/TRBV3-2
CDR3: CASSAGASIEAFF

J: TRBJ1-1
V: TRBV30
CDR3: CAWSVRQAILKEAFF

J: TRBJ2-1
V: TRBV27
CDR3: CASSSRTSQFF

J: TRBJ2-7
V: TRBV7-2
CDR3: CASSWDGSYEQYF